This T cell receptor (beta chain) originates from a study of spatial heterogeneity in lung cancer. Study-wide background: Within raw reads, each unique TCR and UMI combination appeared on average more than ten times.

Trimming cost V 3 bases and J 5 bases, with 19 bases left between them. Germline lookup yields CDR1 DFQATT and CDR2 SNEGSKA (reference sequence). The CDR3 is 15 amino acids. TCR cDNA molecules each had a unique molecular identifier. Using its own MiXCR run on the 5' RACE reads, TCRdb lists one record per CDR3 protein. This repertoire shows 60,000 to 85,000 distinct CDR3 sequences, less than 9.5% found once; its top ten account for 1.9%. In this sample, this clonotype turned up many times. Noted time point: blood at routine non-recurrence follow-up after resection. Tumor, nontumor lung or frozen PBMC supplied whole RNA that was sequenced unsorted.

This sample comprised PBMCs, obtained at follow-up. V is TRBV20-1 and J is TRBJ2-5; perhaps TRBD1 as D (6 bases). This sequence originates from a female donor with early-stage non-small cell lung cancer. For the CDR3, the DNA is TGCAGTGCTAGGCCTGACAGGCCCCGGGACGAGACCCAGTACTTC. It translates to CSARPDRPRDETQYF.